The rows below give T cell receptor beta chains drawn from one sample of a study of blood T cell repertoires in COVID-19. Data came from immunoSEQ multiplex PCR; TCRdb stores just in-frame clones and leaves some out. The table records around 700,000 clones, 70% to 90% of them present only once. The source material was peripheral blood. The receptors come from a woman aged 18-29 years with acute or convalescent COVID-19. CDR3s include the opening cysteine and the closing phenylalanine or tryptophan. A D gene is named only where the DNA matches it firmly. Size is omitted from some rows. Given values are once, few, many or a class for expanded clones.

v_call	j_call	d_call	clone_size	cdr3_nt	cdr3_aa
TRBV7-6	TRBJ2-1	TRBD1	.	TGTGCCAGCAGCCCACCCCCGGGACAGGTAACCTACAATGAGCAGTTCTTC	CASSPPPGQVTYNEQFF
TRBV6-5	TRBJ1-2	TRBD1	.	TGTGCCAGCAGCCTTGAGACAGGGGGCATCTATGGCTACACCTTC	CASSLETGGIYGYTF
TRBV4-1	TRBJ1-5	.	.	TGCGCCAGCAGCCAAGAACCCAGGGAAGGTCAGCCCCAGCATTTT	CASSQEPREGQPQHF
TRBV19	TRBJ1-1	TRBD1	.	TGTGCCAGTAGTTTTCCGACAGGGGGCCCGGACACTGAAGCTTTCTTT	CASSFPTGGPDTEAFF
TRBV6-5	TRBJ2-7	.	.	TGTGCCAGCAGCACAAGGGGAAACTACGAGCAGTACTTC	CASSTRGNYEQYF
TRBV11-2	TRBJ1-2	TRBD1	.	TGTGCCAGCAGCTTAGGCGTGTGGGACAGAGTCAACTATGGCTACACCTTC	CASSLGVWDRVNYGYTF
TRBV3-1/TRBV3-2	TRBJ1-2	.	.	TGTGCCAGCAGCCAGGGGGCAGGAGGCTACACCTTC	CASSQGAGGYTF
TRBV6-5	TRBJ2-3	.	.	TGTGCCAGCAGTTACTCCAGGGGAAGGGATACGCAGTATTTT	CASSYSRGRDTQYF
TRBV7-2	TRBJ1-1	.	.	TGTGCCAGCAGCGCACAGGCGATGAACACTGAAGCTTTCTTT	CASSAQAMNTEAFF
TRBV10-3	TRBJ1-3	.	.	TGTGCCACGGGAAGGAGTGCTGGAAACACCATATATTTT	CATGRSAGNTIYF
TRBV4-2	TRBJ1-6	.	.	TGTGCCAGCAGCCCCACGGGCGCAGGGGAACGCTCACCCCTCCACTTT	CASSPTGAGERSPLHF
TRBV29-1	TRBJ2-1	.	.	TGCAGCGTTGAGGAAACCCAGGGGCATCATGAGCAGTTCTTC	CSVEETQGHHEQFF
TRBV4-1	TRBJ1-2	.	few	TGCGCCAGCAGCCAAGATCTCGATGGCTGGGGCTACACCTTC	CASSQDLDGWGYTF
TRBV15	TRBJ1-3	.	.	TGTGCCACCAGCCTCTTGCGGGGGAACACCATATATTTT	CATSLLRGNTIYF
TRBV10-3	TRBJ2-6	TRBD1	.	TGTGCCATCAGTTCCTCGGGACAGGGGGGATCTGGGGCCAACGTCCTGACTTTC	CAISSSGQGGSGANVLTF
TRBV4-3	TRBJ2-2	.	once	TGCGCCAGCAGCCAGCTAAACAGGGCCGGGGAGCTGTTTTTT	CASSQLNRAGELFF
TRBV5-5	TRBJ1-2	.	.	TGTGCCAGCAGACGTGACAGCGTCTATGGCTACACCTTC	CASRRDSVYGYTF
TRBV7-9	TRBJ2-5	TRBD2	once	TGTGCCAGCAGCTTAGTGCGGGGGAGAGAGACCCAGTACTTC	CASSLVRGRETQYF
TRBV5-1	TRBJ1-3	TRBD1	.	TGCGCCAGCAGCTTGGACGGACAGGGGAGAAGAAACACCATATATTTT	CASSLDGQGRRNTIYF
TRBV10-3	TRBJ1-1	.	.	TGTGCCATCAGGCAAGACAGGTTAAACACTGAAGCTTTCTTT	CAIRQDRLNTEAFF
TRBV9	TRBJ1-2	TRBD1	.	TGTGCCAGCAGCGCCCCGGGACAGGGGCGTTGGGACTATGGCTACACCTTC	CASSAPGQGRWDYGYTF
TRBV11-1	TRBJ1-2	.	.	TGTGCCAGCAGCTCGGGTTACCTCCCCTACTATGGCTACACCTTC	CASSSGYLPYYGYTF
TRBV28	TRBJ1-2	TRBD1	.	TGTGCCAGCAGTTGGGACAGGAACAACTATGGCTACACCTTC	CASSWDRNNYGYTF
TRBV15	TRBJ1-1	.	.	TGTGCCACCCCCGGGCCGGGGGATGAAGCTTTCTTT	CATPGPGDEAFF
TRBV12-5	TRBJ1-1	.	.	TGTGCTAGTGTTTGGGGGGGGCGCGGTCGAACTGAAGCTTTCTTT	CASVWGGRGRTEAFF
TRBV5-8	TRBJ2-7	TRBD1	.	TGTGCCAGCAGCTTGTACCGGGACAGGGCTGCCTACGAGCAGTACTTC	CASSLYRDRAAYEQYF
TRBV28	TRBJ1-4	.	.	TGTGCCAGCAGGATTTCAGGGGCGAATGAAAAACTGTTTTTT	CASRISGANEKLFF
TRBV30	TRBJ1-3	.	.	TGTGCCTGGAGTGACGGGTCGGGAAACACCATATATTTT	CAWSDGSGNTIYF
TRBV14	TRBJ2-7	TRBD2	.	TGTGCCAGCAGCCAAGAATTTCGGGGCCCAAGCGGGGCATGGTACGAGCAGTACTTC	CASSQEFRGPSGAWYEQYF
TRBV6-5	TRBJ2-2	TRBD1	.	TGTGCCAGCAGTTACGGGGGACAGGGGCCCACCGGGGAGCTGTTTTTT	CASSYGGQGPTGELFF
TRBV6-1	TRBJ1-1	.	.	TGTGCCAGCAGTGAGAGAAGCACTGAAGCTTTCTTT	CASSERSTEAFF
TRBV2	TRBJ2-7	.	.	TGTGCCAGCAGATCGGACACTTACTCCTACGAGCAGTACTTC	CASRSDTYSYEQYF
TRBV10-2	TRBJ2-2	TRBD2	once	TGCGCCAGCAGACCTAGCGGGACGAACACCGGGGAGCTGTTTTTT	CASRPSGTNTGELFF
TRBV27	TRBJ2-5	TRBD2	.	TGTGCCAGCACCCCTTCGGGGGGGGAACGCGAGACCCAGTACTTC	CASTPSGGERETQYF
TRBV6-5	TRBJ1-1	.	.	TGTGCCAGCATCTTGAACCCGCTAATGAACACTGAAGCTTTCTTT	CASILNPLMNTEAFF
TRBV24-1	TRBJ2-1	TRBD1	.	TGTGCCACCAGTGAACCCGGGACAGGGGGCGAGCAGTTCTTC	CATSEPGTGGEQFF
TRBV27	TRBJ1-3	.	.	TGTGCCAGCAGTTATCCCCGGGGGTGGGGAAACACCATATATTTT	CASSYPRGWGNTIYF
TRBV5-8	TRBJ1-6	.	.	TGTGCCAGCAGCTTGGGAAGCTTCAATTCACCCCTCCACTTT	CASSLGSFNSPLHF
TRBV4-1	TRBJ1-4	TRBD1	.	TGCGCCAGCAGCCACCAAGGACAGGGTCTCGTTGATGAAAAACTGTTTTTT	CASSHQGQGLVDEKLFF
TRBV28	TRBJ2-4	.	.	TGTGCCAGCAGTTTTTTGGGCCAGGGGAATGGAAACATTCAGTACTTC	CASSFLGQGNGNIQYF